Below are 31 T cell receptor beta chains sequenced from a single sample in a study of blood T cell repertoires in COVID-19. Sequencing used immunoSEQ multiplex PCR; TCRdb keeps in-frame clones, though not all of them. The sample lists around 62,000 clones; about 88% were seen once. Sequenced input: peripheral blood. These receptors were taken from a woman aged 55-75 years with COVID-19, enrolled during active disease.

DNA of the CDR3: TGCGCCAGCAGCTTGAGGCAGGGAACCACTGAAGCTTTCTTT. It codes for CASSLRQGTTEAFF. V is TRBV5-1 and J is TRBJ1-1; D perhaps matches TRBD1 (5 bases). This CDR3 comprises 14 residues. Germline V CDR1 and CDR2: SGHRS, YFSETQ. The germline V and J ends were trimmed by 1 base and 4 bases, with 11 bases remaining between them. Combining the CDR3 with reference TRBV5-1 and TRBJ1-1 gives the whole variable domain KAGVTQTPRYLIKTRGQQVTLSCSPISGHRSVSWYQQTPGQGLQFLFEYFSETQRNKGNFPGRFSGRQFSNSRSEMNVSTLELGDSALYLCASSLRQGTTEAFFGQGTRLTVV.

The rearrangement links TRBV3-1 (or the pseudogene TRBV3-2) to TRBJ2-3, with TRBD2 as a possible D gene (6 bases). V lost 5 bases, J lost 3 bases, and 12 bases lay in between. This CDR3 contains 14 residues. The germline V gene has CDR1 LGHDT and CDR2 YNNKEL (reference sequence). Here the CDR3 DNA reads TGTGCCAGCAGCTTTATGGGAGGTACAGATACGCAGTATTTT. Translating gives CASSFMGGTDTQYF.

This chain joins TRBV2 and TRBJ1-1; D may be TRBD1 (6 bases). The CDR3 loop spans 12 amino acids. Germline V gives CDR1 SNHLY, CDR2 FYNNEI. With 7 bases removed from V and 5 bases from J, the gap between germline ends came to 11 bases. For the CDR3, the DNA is TGTGCCAGCAAGGAGGGGGGGACTGAAGCTTTCTTT. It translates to CASKEGGTEAFF.

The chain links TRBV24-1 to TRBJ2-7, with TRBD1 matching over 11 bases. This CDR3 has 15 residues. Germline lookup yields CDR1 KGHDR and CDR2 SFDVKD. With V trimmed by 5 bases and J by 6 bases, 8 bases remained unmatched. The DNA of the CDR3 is TGTGCCACCAGTGGGGTTGGACAGGGGGCAGGCGAGCAGTACTTC. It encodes CATSGVGQGAGEQYF.

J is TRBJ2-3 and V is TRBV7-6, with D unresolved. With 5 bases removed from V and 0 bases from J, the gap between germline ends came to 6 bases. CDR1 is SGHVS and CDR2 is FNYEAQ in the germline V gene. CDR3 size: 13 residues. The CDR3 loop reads CASSLGSTDTQYF. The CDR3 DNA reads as TGTGCCAGCAGCCTCGGGAGCACAGATACGCAGTATTTT.

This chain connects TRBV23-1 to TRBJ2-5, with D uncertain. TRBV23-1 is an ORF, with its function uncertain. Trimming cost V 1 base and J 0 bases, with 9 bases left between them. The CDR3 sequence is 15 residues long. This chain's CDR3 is CASSQLLGDQETQYF. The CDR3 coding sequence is TGCGCCAGCAGTCAATTACTGGGCGACCAAGAGACCCAGTACTTC.

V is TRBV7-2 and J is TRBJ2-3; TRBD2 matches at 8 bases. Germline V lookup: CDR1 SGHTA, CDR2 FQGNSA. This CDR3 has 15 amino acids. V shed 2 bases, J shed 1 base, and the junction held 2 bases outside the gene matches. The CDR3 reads CASSLQAGGTDTQYF. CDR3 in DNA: TGTGCCAGCAGCTTACAAGCGGGGGGCACAGATACGCAGTATTTT.

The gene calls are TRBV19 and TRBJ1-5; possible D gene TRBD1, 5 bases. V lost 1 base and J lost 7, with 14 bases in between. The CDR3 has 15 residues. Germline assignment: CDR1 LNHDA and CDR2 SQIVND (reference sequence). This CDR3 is CASSIVSQGRQPQHF. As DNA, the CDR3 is TGTGCCAGTAGTATAGTTTCCCAGGGTAGGCAGCCCCAGCATTTT. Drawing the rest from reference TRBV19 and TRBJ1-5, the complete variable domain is DGGITQSPKYLFRKEGQNVTLSCEQNLNHDAMYWYRQDPGQGLRLIYYSQIVNDFQKGDIAEGYSVSREKKESFPLTVTSAQKNPTAFYLCASSIVSQGRQPQHFGDGTRLSIL.

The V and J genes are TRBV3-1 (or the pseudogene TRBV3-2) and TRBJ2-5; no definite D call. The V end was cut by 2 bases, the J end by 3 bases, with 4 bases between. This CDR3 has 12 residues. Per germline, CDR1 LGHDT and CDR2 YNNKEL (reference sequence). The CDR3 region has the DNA TGTGCCAGCAGCCAACTTAAAGAGACCCAGTACTTC. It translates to CASSQLKETQYF.

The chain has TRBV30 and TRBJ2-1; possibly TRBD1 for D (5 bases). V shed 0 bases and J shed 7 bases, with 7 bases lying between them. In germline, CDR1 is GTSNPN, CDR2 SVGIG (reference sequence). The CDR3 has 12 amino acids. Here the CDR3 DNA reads TGTGCCTGGAGTGTCCAGGGAAATGAGCAGTTCTTC. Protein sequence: CAWSVQGNEQFF. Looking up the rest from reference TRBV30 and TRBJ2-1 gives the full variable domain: SQTIHQWPATLVQPVGSPLSLECTVEGTSNPNLYWYRQAAGRGLQLLFYSVGIGQISSEVPQNLSASRPQDRQFILSSKKLLLSDSGFYLCAWSVQGNEQFFGPGTRLTVL.

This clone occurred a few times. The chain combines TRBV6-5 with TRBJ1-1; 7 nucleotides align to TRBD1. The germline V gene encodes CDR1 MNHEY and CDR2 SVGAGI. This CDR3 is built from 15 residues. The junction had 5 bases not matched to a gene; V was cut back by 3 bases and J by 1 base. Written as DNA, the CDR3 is TGTGCCAGCAGTTATGGGACAGACCAGAACACTGAAGCTTTCTTT. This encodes CASSYGTDQNTEAFF.

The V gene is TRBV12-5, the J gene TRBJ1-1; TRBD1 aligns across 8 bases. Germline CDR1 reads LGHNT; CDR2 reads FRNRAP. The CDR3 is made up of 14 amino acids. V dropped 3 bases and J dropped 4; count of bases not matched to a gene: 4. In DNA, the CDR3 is TGTGCTAGTGGTTTTATGGACAGGGCCACTGAAGCTTTCTTT. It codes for CASGFMDRATEAFF.

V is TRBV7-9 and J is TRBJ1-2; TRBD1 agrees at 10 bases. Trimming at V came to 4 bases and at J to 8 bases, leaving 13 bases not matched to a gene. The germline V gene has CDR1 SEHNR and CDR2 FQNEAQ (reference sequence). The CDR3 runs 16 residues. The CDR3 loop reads CASSSLGDRGSVGYTF. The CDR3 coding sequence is TGTGCCAGCAGCTCCCTCGGGGACAGGGGATCTGTCGGCTACACCTTC.

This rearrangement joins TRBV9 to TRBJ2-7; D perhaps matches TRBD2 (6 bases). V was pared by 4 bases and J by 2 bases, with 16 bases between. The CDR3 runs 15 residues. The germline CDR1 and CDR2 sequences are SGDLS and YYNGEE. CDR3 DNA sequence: TGTGCCAGCAGCAGAAACCTAGCGCCAACCTACGAGCAGTACTTC. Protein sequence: CASSRNLAPTYEQYF.

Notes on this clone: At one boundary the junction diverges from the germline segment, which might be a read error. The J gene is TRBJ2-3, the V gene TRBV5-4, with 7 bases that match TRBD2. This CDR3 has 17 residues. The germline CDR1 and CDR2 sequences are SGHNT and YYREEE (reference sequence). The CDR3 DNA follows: TGTGCCAGCAGCTTGGCCGGCGGGGGACTAAGCACAGATACACAGTATTTT. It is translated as CASSLAGGGLSTDTQYF. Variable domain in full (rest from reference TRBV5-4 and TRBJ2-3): ETGVTQSPTHLIKTRGQQVTLRCSSQSGHNTVSWYQQALGQGPQFIFQYYREEENGRGNFPPRFSGLQFPNYSSELNVNALELDDSALYLCASSLAGGGLSTDTQYFGPGTRLTVL.

The CDR3 nucleotides read TGTGCCAGCAGTTTGGGACAGACGCAGGGAACGCAGTATTTT. Translation: CASSLGQTQGTQYF. The V call is TRBV27, the J call TRBJ2-3; 7 bases are a match to TRBD1. Germline CDR1 is MNHEY and CDR2 is SMNVEV (reference sequence). Trimming removed 3 bases from V and 9 bases from J; junction bases left unmatched: 9. The CDR3 contains 14 residues.

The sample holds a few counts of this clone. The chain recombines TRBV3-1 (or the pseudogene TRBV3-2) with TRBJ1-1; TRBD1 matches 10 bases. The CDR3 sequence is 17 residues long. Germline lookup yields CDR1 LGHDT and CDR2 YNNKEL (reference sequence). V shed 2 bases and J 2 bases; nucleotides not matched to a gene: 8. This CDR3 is CASSQTPPTGGNTEAFF. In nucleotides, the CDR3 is TGTGCCAGCAGCCAAACGCCCCCGACAGGGGGCAACACTGAAGCTTTCTTT.

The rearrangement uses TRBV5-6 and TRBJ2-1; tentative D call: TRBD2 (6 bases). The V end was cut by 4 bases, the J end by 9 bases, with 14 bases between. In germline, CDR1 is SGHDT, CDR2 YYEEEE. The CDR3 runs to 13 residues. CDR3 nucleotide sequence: TGTGCCAGCAGCCTCGGGACTCATCTTGAGCAGTTCTTC. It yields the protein CASSLGTHLEQFF.

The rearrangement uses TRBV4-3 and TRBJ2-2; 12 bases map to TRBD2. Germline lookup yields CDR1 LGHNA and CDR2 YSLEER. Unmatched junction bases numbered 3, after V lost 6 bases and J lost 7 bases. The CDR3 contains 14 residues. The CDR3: CASSRLAGVGELFF. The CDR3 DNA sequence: TGCGCCAGCAGTAGACTAGCGGGAGTCGGGGAGCTGTTTTTT.

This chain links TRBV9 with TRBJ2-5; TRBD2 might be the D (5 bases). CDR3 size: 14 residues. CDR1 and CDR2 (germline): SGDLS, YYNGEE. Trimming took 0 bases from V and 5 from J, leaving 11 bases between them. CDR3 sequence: CASSVGMGGETQYF. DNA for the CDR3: TGTGCCAGCAGCGTAGGGATGGGCGGGGAGACCCAGTACTTC.

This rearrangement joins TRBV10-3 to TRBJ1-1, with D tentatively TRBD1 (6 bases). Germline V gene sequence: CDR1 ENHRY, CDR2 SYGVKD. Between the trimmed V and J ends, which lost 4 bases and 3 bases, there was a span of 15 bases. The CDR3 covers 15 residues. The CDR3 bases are TGTGCCATCAGTGCTCAATCGTCAGGGGACACTGAAGCTTTCTTT. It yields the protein CAISAQSSGDTEAFF.

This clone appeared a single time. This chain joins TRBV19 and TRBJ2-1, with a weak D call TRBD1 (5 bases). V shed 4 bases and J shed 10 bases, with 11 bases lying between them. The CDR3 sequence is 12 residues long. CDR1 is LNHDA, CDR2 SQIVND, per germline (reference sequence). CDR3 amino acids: CASSRRGREQFF. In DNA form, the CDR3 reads TGTGCCAGTAGTAGAAGGGGTCGCGAGCAGTTCTTC.

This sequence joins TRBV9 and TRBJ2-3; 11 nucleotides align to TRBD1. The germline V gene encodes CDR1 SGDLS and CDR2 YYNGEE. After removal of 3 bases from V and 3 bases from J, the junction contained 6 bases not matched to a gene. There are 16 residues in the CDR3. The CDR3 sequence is CASSARTGGITDTQYF. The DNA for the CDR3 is TGTGCCAGCAGCGCAAGGACAGGGGGCATAACAGATACGCAGTATTTT.

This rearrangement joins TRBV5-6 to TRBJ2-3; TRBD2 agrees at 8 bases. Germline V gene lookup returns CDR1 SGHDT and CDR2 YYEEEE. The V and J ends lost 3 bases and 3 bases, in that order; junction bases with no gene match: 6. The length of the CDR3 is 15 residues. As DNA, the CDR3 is TGTGCCAGCAGCTCCGGTAGCGGGGAGACAGATACGCAGTATTTT. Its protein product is CASSSGSGETDTQYF.

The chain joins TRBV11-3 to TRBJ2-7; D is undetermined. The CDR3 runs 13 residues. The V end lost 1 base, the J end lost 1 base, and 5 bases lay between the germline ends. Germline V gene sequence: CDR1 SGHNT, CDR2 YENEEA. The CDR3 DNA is TGTGCCAGCAGCTTAGGGCAGTCCTACGAGCAGTACTTC. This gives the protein CASSLGQSYEQYF.

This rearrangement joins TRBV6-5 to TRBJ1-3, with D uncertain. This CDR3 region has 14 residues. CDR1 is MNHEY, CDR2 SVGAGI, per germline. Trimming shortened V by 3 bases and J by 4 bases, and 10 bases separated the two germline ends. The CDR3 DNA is TGTGCCAGCAGTTATGGCCTACAGGGAAACACCATATATTTT. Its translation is CASSYGLQGNTIYF.

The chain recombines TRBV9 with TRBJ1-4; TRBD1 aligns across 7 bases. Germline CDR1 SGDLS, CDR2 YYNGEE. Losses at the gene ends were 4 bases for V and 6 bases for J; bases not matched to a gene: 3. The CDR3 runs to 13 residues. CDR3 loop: CASSPGTDEKLFF. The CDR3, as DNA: TGTGCCAGCAGCCCCGGGACAGATGAAAAACTGTTTTTT.

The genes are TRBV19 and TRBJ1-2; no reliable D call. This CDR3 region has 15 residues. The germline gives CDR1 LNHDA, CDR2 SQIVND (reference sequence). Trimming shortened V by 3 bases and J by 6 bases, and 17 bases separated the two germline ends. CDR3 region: CASSIFYGEADGYTF. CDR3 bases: TGTGCCAGTAGTATTTTCTACGGGGAGGCGGATGGCTACACCTTC.

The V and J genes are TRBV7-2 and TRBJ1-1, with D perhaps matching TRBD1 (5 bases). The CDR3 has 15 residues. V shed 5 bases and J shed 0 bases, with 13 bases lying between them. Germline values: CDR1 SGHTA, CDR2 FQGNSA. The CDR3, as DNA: TGTGCCAGCAGCCCTCTCGGGGGGATGAACACTGAAGCTTTCTTT. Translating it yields CASSPLGGMNTEAFF.

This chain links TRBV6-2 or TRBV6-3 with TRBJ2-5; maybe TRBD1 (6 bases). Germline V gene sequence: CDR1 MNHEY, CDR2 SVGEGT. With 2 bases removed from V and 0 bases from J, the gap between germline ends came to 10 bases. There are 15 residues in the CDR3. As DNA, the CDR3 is TGTGCCAGCAGTTACACCACAGGGTACCAAGAGACCCAGTACTTC. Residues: CASSYTTGYQETQYF.

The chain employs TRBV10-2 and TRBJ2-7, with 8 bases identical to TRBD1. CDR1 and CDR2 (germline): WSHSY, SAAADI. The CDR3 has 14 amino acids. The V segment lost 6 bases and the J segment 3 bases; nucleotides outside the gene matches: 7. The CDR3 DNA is TGCGCCAGCAGGGAGGAGACAGGGGTCTACGAGCAGTACTTC. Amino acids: CASREETGVYEQYF.